The rows below give T cell receptor beta chains drawn from one sample of a study of T cell repertoires in cytomegalovirus infection. TCRdb re-called the reads through MiXCR, storing one row per CDR3 protein. The sample records 640,000 or so distinct CDR3 sequences, around a third being singletons. No antigens are known for them. The sample consisted of cultured PBMCs, taken from culture after CMV antigen stimulation. The receptors were sampled from a human donor in good health (CMV status not recorded). Some clones in this sample may be carry-over from other donors' samples. Each CDR3 is given with its conserved first and last residue. D genes are given only for firm matches. Not every row has a clone size; where given, it reads once, few, many or a size class.

TRBD2,few,TRBJ2-4,TRBV7-2,TGTGCCAGCAGCTTAGAGCGGGGGGGCCCTCAGTACTTC,CASSLERGGPQYF
NA,NA,TRBJ2-7,TRBV20-1,TGCAGTGCTCTGGCCAAAGACTACGAGCAGTACTTC,CSALAKDYEQYF
NA,few,TRBJ1-5,TRBV24-1,TGTGCCACCAGCGCTCTTGGGCACAATCAGCCCCAGCATTTT,CATSALGHNQPQHF
NA,NA,TRBJ2-7,TRBV7-6,TGTGCCAGCAGCCCCCAGTGGGCTGGGGTAACCTACGAGCAGTACTTC,CASSPQWAGVTYEQYF
TRBD1,NA,TRBJ1-2,TRBV5-1,TGCGCCAGCAGCCCCGCCGCAACAGGGGACCCACTGGCCTTC,CASSPAATGDPLAF
TRBD1,NA,TRBJ1-1,TRBV29-1,TGCAGCGTCCTGACAGGGTCGGGCACTGAAGCTTTCTTT,CSVLTGSGTEAFF
NA,once,TRBJ1-4,TRBV18,TGTGCCAGCTCAACGGACAATGATGAAAAACTGTTTTTT,CASSTDNDEKLFF
NA,NA,TRBJ2-3,TRBV4-3,TGCGCCAGCAGCCAAGTTGGGCCGGGGACAGATACGCAGTATTTT,CASSQVGPGTDTQYF
TRBD1,many,TRBJ2-1,TRBV12-3/TRBV12-4,TGTGCCAGCAGTCCCATGCCCAGGGACAGTCTTTGGGATGAGCAGTTCTTC,CASSPMPRDSLWDEQFF
NA,few,TRBJ2-5,TRBV27,TGTGCCAGCAGTCCACGGGACCCCCTCGGGGAGACCCAGTACTTC,CASSPRDPLGETQYF
NA,few,TRBJ2-1,TRBV28,TGTGCCAGCAGTACCTGGCTCAAACAACTCAGGGGTGAGCAGTTCTTC,CASSTWLKQLRGEQFF
TRBD1,NA,TRBJ2-1,TRBV20-1,TGCAGTGCTACTGTTGGAGGACAGGGGTCTTGGAATGAGCAGTTCTTC,CSATVGGQGSWNEQFF
NA,many,TRBJ2-7,TRBV7-9,TGTGCCAGCAGCCTAGGCCGGGGGCCTTGGGGCGAGCAGTACTTC,CASSLGRGPWGEQYF
NA,NA,TRBJ2-7,TRBV7-2,TGTGCCAGGAGCTTAGCGCGCTCCTCCTACGAGCAGTACTTC,CARSLARSSYEQYF
NA,few,TRBJ1-5,TRBV7-9,TGTGCCAGCAGCTTTTCCATGGTGCAGGCCTCCAATCAGCCCCAGCATTTT,CASSFSMVQASNQPQHF
NA,NA,TRBJ1-1,TRBV12-3/TRBV12-4,TGTGCCAGCAAGGGACGGGGGGTCATGAACACTGAAGCTTTCTTT,CASKGRGVMNTEAFF
TRBD2,NA,TRBJ2-7,TRBV7-9,TGTGCCAGCAGCTTAGTTGGAGGGAGGGCCCACGAGCAGTACTTC,CASSLVGGRAHEQYF
TRBD2,NA,TRBJ2-5,TRBV5-4,TGTGCCAGCAGCGAGGGACTAGCGGGAGTCAAAGAGACCCAGTACTTC,CASSEGLAGVKETQYF
TRBD2,NA,TRBJ2-7,TRBV18,TGTGCCAGCTCACCTAGTAGCGGGAGCTCCTACGAGCAGTACTTC,CASSPSSGSSYEQYF